Reported below is one TCR beta chain. The antigen remains unidentified. The source of the sample is a study of OX40 agonist ivuxolimab in advanced cancers. Study context: Partial responses occurred in three patients (one hepatocellular carcinoma, two cutaneous melanoma).

Findings and caveats of the study: Antigen specificity was not determined for the expanded peripheral T cells. Compared with others, partial responders at 0.1-3.0 mg/kg displayed clonal expansion among the lowest.

Trimming took 0 bases from V and 0 from J, leaving 7 bases between them. Germline V gives CDR1 SEHNR, CDR2 FQNEAQ (reference sequence). The CDR3 runs 15 residues. Blood draws occurred at baseline, cycle 4 day 1, and cycle 7 day 1. This table comes from immunoSEQ multiplex PCR, and its TCRdb copy is limited to in-frame clones, with some not included. Of about 54,000 clones in the sample, 85% to 95% were seen once. The chain has TRBV7-9 and TRBJ2-3; TRBD2 might be the D (5 bases). This material consisted of CD4+ or CD8+ T cells sorted from blood, taken in a trial of the OX40 agonist ivuxolimab. This TCR was recovered from an adult with an advanced solid tumor such as melanoma, head and neck, liver or kidney cancer. This chain's CDR3 is CASSLAEDSTDTQYF. In DNA, the CDR3 is TGTGCCAGCAGCTTAGCGGAGGATAGCACAGATACGCAGTATTTT.